The rows below give T cell receptor beta chains drawn from one sample of a study of T-cell memory formation after mild COVID-19. TCRdb recomputed calls from the 5' RACE reads with MiXCR, one row per CDR3 protein. Of 200,000 to 300,000 distinct CDR3 sequences detected, 9.4% appear once; the ten largest clones hold 22%. Sequences were obtained from PBMCs or a T cell subset sorted from them (not recorded which). The receptors come from a man younger than 35 who had mild COVID-19 (a few samples of this study predate the infection). Cell type and time point are not known. Each CDR3 is given with its conserved first and last residue. A D gene is named only where the DNA matches it firmly. Clone size is stated in some rows and not others, as once, few, many or a class when expanded.

d_call | clone_size | j_call | v_call | cdr3_aa | cdr3_nt
- | many | TRBJ1-2 | TRBV7-9 | CASSLRGIYGYTF | TGTGCCAGCAGCTTAAGAGGGATTTATGGCTACACCTTC
TRBD1 | few | TRBJ2-4 | TRBV7-9 | CASSSYDRDSKNIQYF | TGTGCCAGCAGCTCCTATGACAGGGATTCCAAAAACATTCAGTACTTC
TRBD1 | - | TRBJ1-2 | TRBV5-4 | CASSLDRDRGFYGYTF | TGTGCCAGCAGCTTGGACCGGGACAGGGGGTTCTATGGCTACACCTTC
TRBD1 | many | TRBJ2-1 | TRBV5-1 | CASSLGQYNEQFF | TGTGCCAGCAGCCTGGGACAGTACAATGAGCAGTTCTTC
- | - | TRBJ1-3 | TRBV20-1 | CSARDESSGNTIYF | TGCAGTGCTAGAGACGAGAGCTCTGGAAACACCATATATTTT
- | few | TRBJ2-7 | TRBV7-2 | CASSLAENYEQYF | TGTGCCAGCAGCTTAGCAGAGAACTACGAGCAGTACTTC
- | - | TRBJ1-1 | TRBV6-2/TRBV6-3 | CASTPLRAWQGYTEAFF | TGTGCCAGCACCCCGTTACGGGCGTGGCAGGGGTACACTGAAGCTTTCTTT
- | - | TRBJ1-1 | TRBV20-1 | CSARAGSFYTEAFF | TGCAGTGCTAGAGCGGGATCTTTTTACACTGAAGCTTTCTTT
TRBD2 | few | TRBJ2-5 | TRBV11-1 | CASSSRDYKETQYF | TGTGCCAGCAGCTCAAGGGACTACAAAGAGACCCAGTACTTC
- | few | TRBJ1-2 | TRBV5-6 | CASSRGISYTF | TGTGCCAGCAGCCGAGGGATTTCCTACACCTTC
- | - | TRBJ1-2 | TRBV4-2 | CASSQGDRGRGGYTF | TGTGCCAGCAGCCAAGGCGATCGGGGGCGCGGCGGCTACACCTTC
- | - | TRBJ2-3 | TRBV15 | CATGSPSDTQYF | TGTGCCACCGGGTCTCCATCAGATACGCAGTATTTT
TRBD2 | once | TRBJ2-5 | TRBV27 | CASRPSGAVTQYF | TGTGCCAGCAGGCCTAGCGGGGCAGTGACCCAGTACTTC
- | few | TRBJ1-1 | TRBV7-9 | CASSLYQDGEAFF | TGTGCCAGCAGCTTATACCAGGACGGTGAAGCTTTCTTT
- | few | TRBJ2-2 | TRBV6-5 | CAGQNWNTGELFF | TGTGCCGGACAGAATTGGAACACCGGGGAGCTGTTTTTT
- | - | TRBJ2-4 | TRBV5-1 | CASSGGADISPWAKNIQYF | TGCGCCAGCAGCGGAGGGGCAGACATCTCCCCATGGGCCAAAAACATTCAGTACTTC
TRBD1 | few | TRBJ2-2 | TRBV12-3/TRBV12-4 | CASSSDRGKTGELFF | TGTGCCAGCAGTTCGGACAGGGGTAAAACCGGGGAGCTGTTTTTT
TRBD1 | few | TRBJ1-2 | TRBV5-1 | CASRSGQGSYGYTF | TGCGCCAGCAGGTCGGGACAGGGGAGCTATGGCTACACCTTC
- | few | TRBJ1-2 | TRBV12-3/TRBV12-4 | CASSLFTGIGYGYTF | TGTGCCAGCAGTTTGTTCACAGGGATAGGCTATGGCTACACCTTC
- | few | TRBJ2-2 | TRBV7-9 | CASSLAGRVETGELFF | TGTGCCAGCAGCTTAGCCGGACGCGTGGAAACCGGGGAGCTGTTTTTT
- | - | TRBJ2-3 | TRBV12-3/TRBV12-4 | CASSLSARPTDTQYF | TGTGCCAGCAGTTTATCGGCACGACCCACAGATACGCAGTATTTT
TRBD1 | - | TRBJ1-1 | TRBV18 | CASSMIGQGARGTEAFF | TGTGCCAGCTCAATGATTGGACAGGGGGCGCGTGGCACTGAAGCTTTCTTT
- | many | TRBJ2-5 | TRBV12-3/TRBV12-4 | CASSFRETQYF | TGTGCCAGCAGTTTCCGGGAGACCCAGTACTTC
TRBD2 | few | TRBJ2-1 | TRBV20-1 | CSASLAGGPYNEQFF | TGCAGTGCTTCCCTAGCGGGGGGGCCCTACAATGAGCAGTTCTTC
- | - | TRBJ2-4 | TRBV4-2 | CASSQPIARFLDIQYF | TGTGCCAGCAGCCAACCTATCGCCCGGTTCCTCGACATTCAGTACTTC
TRBD2 | - | TRBJ2-1 | TRBV20-1 | CSAERGPSENEQFF | TGCAGTGCTGAGCGGGGGCCGAGCGAGAATGAGCAGTTCTTC
- | few | TRBJ1-3 | TRBV12-3/TRBV12-4 | CASSPAGNTIYF | TGTGCCAGCAGTCCAGCTGGAAACACCATATATTTT
- | few | TRBJ1-1 | TRBV5-4 | CASSSKGGTTEAFF | TGTGCCAGCAGCTCTAAGGGAGGGACCACTGAAGCTTTCTTT
TRBD2 | few | TRBJ2-1 | TRBV20-1 | CSARAGSGGYDNEQFF | TGCAGTGCTAGAGCGGGAAGCGGGGGGTATGACAATGAGCAGTTCTTC
- | - | TRBJ1-3 | TRBV9 | CASSQQGTGNTIYF | TGTGCCAGCAGCCAACAGGGTACTGGAAACACCATATATTTT
- | many | TRBJ2-4 | TRBV12-3/TRBV12-4 | CASSPRDTLAKNIQYF | TGTGCCAGCAGCCCCCGGGATACCCTAGCCAAAAACATTCAGTACTTC
- | few | TRBJ2-3 | TRBV18 | CASSPWVSTDTQYF | TGTGCCAGCTCACCATGGGTCAGCACAGATACGCAGTATTTT
- | many | TRBJ2-5 | TRBV5-1 | CASRLGYRETQYF | TGCGCCAGCAGGCTTGGTTACCGGGAGACCCAGTACTTC
- | - | TRBJ2-1 | TRBV6-5 | CASGVGFGDNEQFF | TGTGCCAGCGGGGTAGGGTTTGGAGACAATGAGCAGTTCTTC
TRBD2 | many | TRBJ2-3 | TRBV7-2 | CASSFGLAGGRGDTQYF | TGTGCCAGCAGCTTTGGACTAGCGGGGGGCCGTGGAGATACGCAGTATTTT
- | - | TRBJ2-3 | TRBV6-2/TRBV6-3 | CAATTTGRDFLDTQYF | TGTGCCGCAACCACCACGGGCAGGGACTTTTTGGATACGCAGTATTTT
- | many | TRBJ1-2 | TRBV7-2 | CASSPRLVNYGYTF | TGTGCCAGCAGCCCTCGGCTCGTCAACTATGGCTACACCTTC
- | many | TRBJ1-2 | TRBV5-1 | CASSLAANYGYTF | TGTGCCAGCAGCCTAGCAGCTAACTATGGCTACACCTTC
- | few | TRBJ1-2 | TRBV24-1 | CATSDQTAYGYTF | TGTGCCACCAGTGACCAGACGGCTTATGGCTACACCTTC
TRBD1 | few | TRBJ2-3 | TRBV7-3 | CASSPTGVTDTQYF | TGTGCCAGCAGCCCGACAGGGGTCACAGATACGCAGTATTTT
TRBD2 | - | TRBJ2-7 | TRBV5-1 | CASSLEGAGGINYEQYF | TGCGCCAGCAGCTTGGAGGGCGCGGGGGGGATAAACTACGAGCAGTACTTC
TRBD2 | - | TRBJ2-7 | TRBV18 | CASSETSHEQYF | TGTGCCAGCTCAGAGACTAGCCACGAGCAGTACTTC
TRBD2 | few | TRBJ2-2 | TRBV20-1 | CSADRAGAYTGELFF | TGCAGTGCGGATCGAGCGGGGGCCTACACCGGGGAGCTGTTTTTT
TRBD2 | few | TRBJ2-1 | TRBV12-3/TRBV12-4 | CASSGLAGGNISPYNEQFF | TGTGCCAGCAGTGGACTAGCGGGGGGGAATATATCCCCCTACAATGAGCAGTTCTTC
- | many | TRBJ2-2 | TRBV9 | CASSPGHANTGELFF | TGTGCCAGCAGCCCCGGACACGCGAACACCGGGGAGCTGTTTTTT
TRBD1 | few | TRBJ2-5 | TRBV12-3/TRBV12-4 | CASSQTTGQETQYF | TGTGCCAGCAGTCAGACGACAGGGCAAGAGACCCAGTACTTC
TRBD2 | - | TRBJ2-5 | TRBV4-3 | CASSQRGGQVQETQYF | TGCGCCAGCAGCCAACGGGGGGGGCAAGTCCAAGAGACCCAGTACTTC
- | - | TRBJ2-4 | TRBV5-1 | CASSLDGWAKNIQYF | TGCGCCAGCAGCTTGGATGGGTGGGCCAAAAACATTCAGTACTTC
TRBD2 | - | TRBJ2-2 | TRBV12-3/TRBV12-4 | CASSLSGFDTGELFF | TGTGCCAGCAGCCTTAGCGGGTTTGACACCGGGGAGCTGTTTTTT
TRBD1 | - | TRBJ2-5 | TRBV9 | CASSRQGGWETQYF | TGTGCCAGCAGCCGACAGGGCGGATGGGAGACCCAGTACTTC
- | few | TRBJ2-1 | TRBV5-5 | CASSLGRSRRGPSSYNEQFF | TGTGCCAGCAGCTTAGGTCGTAGCAGGAGGGGTCCGAGCTCCTACAATGAGCAGTTCTTC
TRBD1 | - | TRBJ1-1 | TRBV6-2/TRBV6-3 | CASSYYGQGGTLPRWAFF | TGTGCCAGCAGTTACTACGGACAGGGGGGAACCCTCCCGCGATGGGCTTTCTTT
TRBD2 | - | TRBJ2-2 | TRBV6-5 | CASSYSMASGGTGELFF | TGTGCCAGCAGTTACAGTATGGCTAGCGGGGGGACCGGGGAGCTGTTTTTT
TRBD1 | - | TRBJ1-1 | TRBV27 | CASSGQGIGAFF | TGTGCCAGCAGTGGACAGGGGATAGGGGCTTTCTTT